Shown below are 9 T cell receptor beta chains from a single sample sequenced in a study of control samples from healthy donors and cancer patients. Some clones are missing from TCRdb's copy, which holds only in-frame ones; the method was immunoSEQ multiplex PCR. This table has more than 95,000 clones, approximately 95% appearing once. The sample was blood. Every receptor here comes from a man in his late teens or twenties in good health.

The rearrangement uses TRBV9 and TRBJ2-1, with 8 positions matching TRBD1. CDR1 and CDR2 (germline): SGDLS, YYNGEE. V gave up 3 bases and J gave up 2 bases; unmatched junction bases: 10. The CDR3 spans 17 residues. The chain's CDR3 is CASSATVRTGPYNEQFF. DNA of the CDR3: TGTGCCAGCAGCGCGACGGTAAGGACAGGGCCCTACAATGAGCAGTTCTTC. Full variable domain (remainder filled in from reference TRBV9 and TRBJ2-1): DSGVTQTPKHLITATGQRVTLRCSPRSGDLSVYWYQQSLDQGLQFLIQYYNGEERAKGNILERFSAQQFPDLHSELNLSSLELGDSALYFCASSATVRTGPYNEQFFGPGTRLTVL.

The chain recombines TRBV12-3 or TRBV12-4 with TRBJ2-3; tentative D call: TRBD2 (5 bases). The CDR3 loop spans 12 amino acids. The V end was cut by 8 bases, the J end by 2 bases, with 8 bases between. CDR3 residues: CASRGFTDTQYF. CDR3 sequence (DNA): TGTGCCAGCCGGGGATTCACAGATACGCAGTATTTT.

V and J are TRBV20-1 and TRBJ2-4; D call uncertain. Trimming stripped 3 bases from V and 7 bases from J, with 10 bases between. Germline assignment: CDR1 DFQATT and CDR2 SNEGSKA (reference sequence). The CDR3 totals 12 residues. The CDR3: CSASTIGNIQYF. CDR3 in DNA: TGCAGTGCTAGTACTATTGGGAACATTCAGTACTTC.

V usage is TRBV5-1 and J usage is TRBJ2-7; D remains ambiguous. The CDR3 contains 13 residues. V gave up 3 bases and J gave up 5 bases, with 12 bases separating them. Germline V CDR1 and CDR2: SGHRS, YFSETQ. CDR3 in DNA: TGCGCCAGCAGCTGGAGCCTCGGTGACGAGCAGTACTTC. Its translation: CASSWSLGDEQYF.

A remark on this clone: The junction and the germline gene differ at one end; a read error may be behind it. The V gene is TRBV28, the J gene TRBJ2-7, with TRBD2 matching over 8 bases. The CDR3 runs to 14 residues. From germline, CDR1 is MDHEN and CDR2 SYDVKM. The CDR3 DNA reads TGTGCCAGCAGCTTATTTAGCGGGGTCCACGAGCAGTACTTC. Its protein is CASSLFSGVHEQYF.

The CDR3 spells CASSKIAGTTDTQYF. CDR3 coding DNA: TGTGCCAGCAGTAAAATAGCGGGAACCACAGATACGCAGTATTTT. The chain uses TRBV27 and TRBJ2-3; 8 nucleotides align to TRBD2. Unmatched junction bases numbered 6, after V lost 5 bases and J lost 2 bases. The CDR3 is 15 residues long. CDR1 and CDR2 from the germline V gene are MNHEY and SMNVEV (reference sequence).

CDR3 coding DNA: TGTGCCAGCAAGAGAACCGGGGCGGACTTCTCTAACTATGGCTACACCTTC. This translates into CASKRTGADFSNYGYTF. The chain has TRBV2 and TRBJ1-2; the D gene is possibly TRBD1 (5 bases). The V end lost 7 bases, the J end lost 0 bases, and 21 bases lay between the germline ends. In germline, CDR1 is SNHLY, CDR2 FYNNEI. This CDR3 is 17 amino acids long. Supplemented by reference TRBV2 and TRBJ1-2, the full variable domain reads EPEVTQTPSHQVTQMGQEVILRCVPISNHLYFYWYRQILGQKVEFLVSFYNNEISEKSEIFDDQFSVERPDGSNFTLKIRSTKLEDSAMYFCASKRTGADFSNYGYTFGSGTRLTVV.

The chain couples TRBV2 to TRBJ1-4; D remains ambiguous. The CDR3 totals 15 residues. CDR1 and CDR2 from the germline V gene are SNHLY and FYNNEI. Trimming shortened V by 10 bases and J by 7 bases, and 22 bases separated the two germline ends. The CDR3 region is CATRSRVGKGEKLFF. CDR3 nucleotides: TGTGCCACCAGATCCCGGGTTGGGAAGGGTGAAAAACTGTTTTTT.

The chain joins TRBV7-8 to TRBJ1-1; D might be TRBD1 (5 bases). The germline V gene encodes CDR1 SGHVS and CDR2 FQNEAQ. CDR3 length equals 14 residues. V gave up 4 bases and J gave up 1 base, with 10 bases separating them. CDR3 amino acids: CASSSGTKNTEAFF. The CDR3 nucleotides are TGTGCCAGCAGCTCAGGGACGAAGAACACTGAAGCTTTCTTT.